Shown below are 21 T cell receptor beta chains from a single sample sequenced in a study of blood T cells in healthy people across ages. Primers used in a second PCR of roughly 6 to 12 cycles were a sample-barcoded 5' primer and a J-beta primer mix. MiXCR, applied by TCRdb to the 5' RACE reads, yields one record per CDR3 protein. The sample has some 1.5 million distinct CDR3 sequences, 35% to 45% seen once. Source material: blood. Receptor source: a woman aged 18-30 years in good health.

In this sample, this clonotype turned up a few times. The chain has TRBV20-1 and TRBJ1-5, with 8 bases matching TRBD1. The CDR3 loop spans 14 amino acids. The germline V gene encodes CDR1 DFQATT and CDR2 SNEGSKA (reference sequence). V shed 6 bases and J 5 bases; nucleotides not matched to a gene: 9. Written as DNA, the CDR3 is TGCAGTGCACGGACAGGGAGGTTGTATCAGCCCCAGCATTTT. Protein sequence: CSARTGRLYQPQHF.

This chain connects TRBV29-1 to TRBJ2-1; TRBD2 might be the D (5 bases). Looked up from germline, CDR1 is SQVTM and CDR2 is ANQGSEA. V was shortened by 3 bases and J by 9 bases, with 6 bases between the two germline ends. The CDR3 spans 10 residues. CDR3 residues: CSVDGIEQFF. In DNA, the CDR3 is TGCAGCGTTGACGGGATTGAGCAGTTCTTC.

V gene TRBV20-1 combines with J gene TRBJ2-7; perhaps TRBD1 as D (5 bases). V lost 0 bases and J lost 2, with 17 bases in between. Germline V gene data show CDR1 as DFQATT and CDR2 as SNEGSKA (reference sequence). There are 16 residues in the CDR3. CDR3 in amino acids: CSARDLPADTTYEQYF. CDR3 DNA sequence: TGCAGTGCTAGAGACCTCCCTGCGGACACGACCTACGAGCAGTACTTC.

CDR3 amino acids: CAIRPYARGVNYGYTF. Here the CDR3 DNA reads TGTGCCATCAGGCCGTACGCACGTGGGGTTAACTATGGCTACACCTTC. J is TRBJ1-2 and V is TRBV10-3; D remains unclear. Germline CDR1 and CDR2: ENHRY and SYGVKD. The CDR3 has 16 residues. V was pared by 6 bases and J by 1 base, with 18 bases between.

V gene TRBV19 combines with J gene TRBJ2-1; 9 nucleotides align to TRBD2. The CDR3 has 18 amino acids. Germline V lookup: CDR1 LNHDA, CDR2 SQIVND (reference sequence). J was trimmed by 4 bases and V by 4 bases; bases with no gene match: 14. The CDR3 reads CASSSRLAGWVGYNEQFF. CDR3 DNA sequence: TGTGCCAGTAGTAGCCGCCTAGCGGGGTGGGTTGGTTACAATGAGCAGTTCTTC.

Comment on this clonotype: A read error may account for a junction end that differs from germline. J is TRBJ2-7 and V is TRBV20-1; D is perhaps TRBD1 (6 bases). This CDR3 comprises 14 residues. The V gene's germline CDR1 is DFQATT and CDR2 SNEGSKA (reference sequence). The CDR3 bases are TGCGGTGCTAGAGATAGGGACAATGCCTACGAGCAGTACTTC. Its protein is CGARDRDNAYEQYF.

The chain carries TRBV6-2 or TRBV6-3 and TRBJ2-7, with TRBD2 matching 7 bases. Germline V lookup: CDR1 MNHEY, CDR2 SVGEGT. The CDR3 is made up of 16 amino acids. V shed 5 bases and J 2 bases; nucleotides not matched to a gene: 12. CDR3: CASSRGRAGGTYEQYF. As DNA, the CDR3 is TGTGCCAGCAGTCGAGGGAGGGCAGGCGGCACCTACGAGCAGTACTTC.

V usage is TRBV29-1 and J usage is TRBJ1-2; 7 positions match TRBD1. After removal of 4 bases from V and 4 bases from J, the junction contained 6 bases not matched to a gene. CDR1 is SQVTM and CDR2 is ANQGSEA in the germline V gene. This CDR3 region has 13 residues. This CDR3 is CSVGDSSIYGYTF. The CDR3 coding sequence is TGCAGCGTTGGGGACAGTTCTATCTATGGCTACACCTTC.

The rearrangement joins TRBV4-1 to TRBJ1-2; TRBD1 might be the D (5 bases). CDR3 length equals 14 residues. Germline assignment: CDR1 MGHRA and CDR2 YSYEKL. V dropped 0 bases and J dropped 7 bases, with 12 bases sitting between them. CDR3 nucleotide sequence: TGCGCCAGCAGCCAAGATGTCCAGGGCGGTGGCTACACCTTC. Translated: CASSQDVQGGGYTF.

The CDR3: CASSSGRNANYGYTF. As DNA, the CDR3 is TGTGCCAGCAGCTCAGGACGGAACGCTAACTATGGCTACACCTTC. V is TRBV7-2 and J is TRBJ1-2; D uncertain. This CDR3 comprises 15 residues. Trimming pared 4 bases from V and 0 bases from J, leaving 12 bases between. CDR1 and CDR2 from the germline V gene are SGHTA and FQGNSA.

V gene TRBV29-1 combines with J gene TRBJ2-4; D might be TRBD1 (5 bases). The CDR3 spans 14 residues. Germline CDR1 is SQVTM and CDR2 is ANQGSEA. The germline V and J ends were trimmed by 7 bases and 0 bases, with 13 bases remaining between them. CDR3 nucleotides: TGCAGCGCAGCAGGACAACTAGCCAAAAACATTCAGTACTTC. Encoded protein: CSAAGQLAKNIQYF. The whole variable domain, remainder taken from reference TRBV29-1 and TRBJ2-4, is SAVISQKPSRDICQRGTSLTIQCQVDSQVTMMFWYRQQPGQSLTLIATANQGSEATYESGFVIDKFPISRPNLTFSTLTVSNMSPEDSSIYLCSAAGQLAKNIQYFGAGTRLSVL.

This chain uses TRBV7-2 with TRBJ2-1; D is ambiguous. Trimming removed 6 bases from V and 10 bases from J, with 16 bases in between. This CDR3 comprises 13 residues. In germline, CDR1 is SGHTA, CDR2 FQGNSA. This CDR3 is CASRTPVSYEQFF. CDR3 DNA sequence: TGTGCCAGCAGGACTCCCGTTAGCTACGAGCAGTTCTTC.

V gene TRBV7-9 combines with J gene TRBJ1-3, with no clear D. CDR3 length: 15 residues. Trimming shortened V by 6 bases and J by 0 bases, and 12 bases separated the two germline ends. CDR1 is SEHNR and CDR2 is FQNEAQ in the germline V gene (reference sequence). CDR3: CASSLALSSGNTIYF. The DNA for the CDR3 is TGTGCCAGCAGTCTAGCTTTGAGCTCTGGAAACACCATATATTTT.

This clonotype has more than one count but fewer than ten. The chain is built from TRBV20-1 and TRBJ2-7; 12 nucleotides line up with TRBD1. Germline V CDR1 and CDR2: DFQATT, SNEGSKA (reference sequence). This CDR3 is built from 17 residues. V dropped 3 bases and J dropped 4; count of bases not matched to a gene: 13. The CDR3: CSARGTGGFVLLYEQYF. CDR3 coding DNA: TGCAGTGCTAGGGGGACAGGGGGCTTTGTTCTACTTTACGAGCAGTACTTC.

V usage is TRBV12-3 or TRBV12-4 and J usage is TRBJ2-1, with 9 bases lining up with TRBD2. V dropped 1 base and J dropped 7; count of bases not matched to a gene: 5. CDR3 length: 15 amino acids. The CDR3 is CASSLGTSVWNEQFF. The CDR3 region has the DNA TGTGCCAGCAGTTTAGGGACTAGCGTTTGGAATGAGCAGTTCTTC.

About this clonotype itself: A much larger clone lies one base from this, so it may be a read error. The rearrangement joins TRBV4-3 to TRBJ2-1, with TRBD1 matching 7 bases. CDR1 and CDR2 from the germline V gene are LGHNA and YSLEER. This CDR3 region has 15 residues. The DNA for the CDR3 is TGCGCCAGCAGCCAAGGGACAGGACTTTACAATGAGCTGTTCTTC. This gives the protein CASSQGTGLYNELFF.

V is TRBV29-1 and J is TRBJ2-4; no clear D gene. The J call may not be correct, given that the DNA end is closer to TRBJ2-7. The CDR3 has 15 amino acids. Germline V gives CDR1 SQVTM, CDR2 ANQGSEA. The DNA of the CDR3 is TGCAGCGTTGAAGTCCCGACAACCCCCCCATCCGAGCAGTACTTC. It is translated as CSVEVPTTPPSEQYF.

This clonotype was counted only a few times. This sequence joins TRBV13 and TRBJ2-1, with TRBD2 identical over 14 bases. Germline CDR1 is PRHDT and CDR2 is FYEKMQ (reference sequence). The CDR3 is 15 residues long. The V segment lost 3 bases and the J segment 8 bases; nucleotides outside the gene matches: 3. The CDR3: CASSLGTSGGYEQFF. The CDR3 nucleotides are TGTGCCAGCAGCTTGGGGACTAGCGGGGGCTATGAGCAGTTCTTC. Together with reference TRBV13 and TRBJ2-1, the CDR3 gives the full variable domain: AAGVIQSPRHLIKEKRETATLKCYPIPRHDTVYWYQQGPGQDPQFLISFYEKMQSDKGSIPDRFSAQQFSDYHSELNMSSLELGDSALYFCASSLGTSGGYEQFFGPGTRLTVL.

A single count supports this clonotype. J is TRBJ2-1 and V is TRBV4-2; D possibly corresponds to TRBD1 (6 bases). CDR1 and CDR2 from the germline V gene are LGHNA and YNFKEQ. The CDR3 has 16 residues. The V end was cut by 0 bases, the J end by 0 bases, with 9 bases between. The CDR3 spells CASSQDGGSSYNEQFF. The CDR3 DNA reads as TGTGCCAGCAGCCAAGATGGGGGCTCCTCCTACAATGAGCAGTTCTTC.

The rearrangement uses TRBV20-1 and TRBJ1-6, with D unresolved. CDR3 length equals 14 residues. The germline V and J ends were trimmed by 5 bases and 8 bases, with 16 bases remaining between them. Germline V gives CDR1 DFQATT, CDR2 SNEGSKA (reference sequence). CDR3 coding DNA: TGCAGTGCTCCGCATGGTGGTGGGTATTCACCCCTCCACTTT. Protein sequence: CSAPHGGGYSPLHF.

The genes are TRBV30 and TRBJ2-1; TRBD1 agrees at 9 bases. Germline V lookup: CDR1 GTSNPN, CDR2 SVGIG (reference sequence). Trimming removed 1 base from V and 8 bases from J; junction bases left unmatched: 3. This CDR3 region has 13 residues. The DNA for the CDR3 is TGTGCCTGGAGTGGGGACAGGGCGTATGAGCAGTTCTTC. Translation: CAWSGDRAYEQFF.